The source of this T cell receptor (beta chain) is a study of identical twins. CDR1 and CDR2 from the germline V gene are SGHTA and FQGNSA. The CDR3 runs to 16 residues. The V gene lost 1 base and the J gene lost 4 bases, with 16 bases spanning the gap. After template switching added a universal primer site, the resulting cDNA carried unique molecular identifiers. TCRdb passed the 5' RACE reads through MiXCR, listing each CDR3 protein once. Of around 490,000 distinct CDR3 sequences in the sample, roughly 13% were seen once. Donors were all healthy Caucasians. This clonotype was observed a handful of times. The data also belong to a second study, concerning yellow fever vaccine responses in identical twins.

Sequencing was done on a sample of CD4+ T cells sorted from blood. This sequence was found in a woman aged 18-29 years in good health. The V call is TRBV7-2, the J call TRBJ1-1; the D gene is possibly TRBD1 (5 bases). The CDR3: CASSLVGQWGSTEAFF. The CDR3 region has the DNA TGTGCCAGCAGCTTAGTTGGGCAGTGGGGGAGCACTGAAGCTTTCTTT.